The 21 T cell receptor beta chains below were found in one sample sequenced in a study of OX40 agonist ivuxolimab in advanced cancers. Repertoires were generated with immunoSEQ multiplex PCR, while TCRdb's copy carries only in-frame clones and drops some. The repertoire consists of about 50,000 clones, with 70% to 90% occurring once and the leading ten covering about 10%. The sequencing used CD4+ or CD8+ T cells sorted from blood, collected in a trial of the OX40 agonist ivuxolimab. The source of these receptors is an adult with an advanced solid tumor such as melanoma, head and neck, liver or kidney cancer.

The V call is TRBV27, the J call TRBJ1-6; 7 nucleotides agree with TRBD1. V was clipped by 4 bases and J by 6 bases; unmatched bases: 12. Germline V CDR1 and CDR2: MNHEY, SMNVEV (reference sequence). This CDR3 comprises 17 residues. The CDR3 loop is CASSSTGAPMINSPLHF. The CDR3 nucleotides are TGTGCCAGCAGTTCAACAGGGGCCCCGATGATTAATTCACCCCTCCACTTT.

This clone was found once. The CDR3 spells CASSLERISYNEQFF. The CDR3 DNA reads as TGCGCCAGCAGCTTGGAACGTATCTCCTACAATGAGCAGTTCTTC. The V and J genes are TRBV5-1 and TRBJ2-1; D is uncertain. CDR3 length: 15 amino acids. Trimming shortened V by 0 bases and J by 0 bases, and 7 bases separated the two germline ends. Germline CDR1 reads SGHRS; CDR2 reads YFSETQ. The entire variable domain, with the rest obtained from reference TRBV5-1 and TRBJ2-1, is as follows: KAGVTQTPRYLIKTRGQQVTLSCSPISGHRSVSWYQQTPGQGLQFLFEYFSETQRNKGNFPGRFSGRQFSNSRSEMNVSTLELGDSALYLCASSLERISYNEQFFGPGTRLTVL.

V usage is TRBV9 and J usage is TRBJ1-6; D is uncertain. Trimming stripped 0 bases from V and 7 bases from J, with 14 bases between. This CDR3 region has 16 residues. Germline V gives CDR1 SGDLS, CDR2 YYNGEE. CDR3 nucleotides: TGTGCCAGCAGCGTAGCTAAGAACCCGAGGAATTCACCCCTCCACTTT. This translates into CASSVAKNPRNSPLHF.

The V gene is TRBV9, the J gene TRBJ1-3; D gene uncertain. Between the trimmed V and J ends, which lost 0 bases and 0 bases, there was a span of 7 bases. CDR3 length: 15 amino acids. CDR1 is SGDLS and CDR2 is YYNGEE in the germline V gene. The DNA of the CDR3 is TGTGCCAGCAGCGTAGATAGGAACTCTGGAAACACCATATATTTT. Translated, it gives CASSVDRNSGNTIYF.

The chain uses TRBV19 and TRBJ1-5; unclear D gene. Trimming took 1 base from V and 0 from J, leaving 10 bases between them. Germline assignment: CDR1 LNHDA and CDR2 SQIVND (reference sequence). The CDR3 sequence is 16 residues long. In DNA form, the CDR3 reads TGTGCCAGTAGTATAGGACTGCGTTATAGCAATCAGCCCCAGCATTTT. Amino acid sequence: CASSIGLRYSNQPQHF.

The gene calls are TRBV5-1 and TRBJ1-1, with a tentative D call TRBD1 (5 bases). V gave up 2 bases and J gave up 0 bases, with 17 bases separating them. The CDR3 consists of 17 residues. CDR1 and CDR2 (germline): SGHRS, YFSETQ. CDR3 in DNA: TGCGCCAGCAGCTTCTGGGCGACAGCCTATATGAACACTGAAGCTTTCTTT. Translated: CASSFWATAYMNTEAFF.

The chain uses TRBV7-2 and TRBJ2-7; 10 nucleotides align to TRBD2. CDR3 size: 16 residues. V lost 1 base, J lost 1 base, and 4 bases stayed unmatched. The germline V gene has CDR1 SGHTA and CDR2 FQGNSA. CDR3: CASSLEVAGGSYEQYF. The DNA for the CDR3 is TGTGCCAGCAGCTTAGAGGTAGCGGGGGGATCCTACGAGCAGTACTTC.

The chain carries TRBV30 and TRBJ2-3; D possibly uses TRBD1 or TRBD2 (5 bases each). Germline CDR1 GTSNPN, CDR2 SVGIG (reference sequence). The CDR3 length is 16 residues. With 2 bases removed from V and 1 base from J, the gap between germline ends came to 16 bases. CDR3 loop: CAWSPGRASGTDTQYF. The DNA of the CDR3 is TGTGCCTGGAGTCCGGGACGGGCGTCGGGCACAGATACGCAGTATTTT.

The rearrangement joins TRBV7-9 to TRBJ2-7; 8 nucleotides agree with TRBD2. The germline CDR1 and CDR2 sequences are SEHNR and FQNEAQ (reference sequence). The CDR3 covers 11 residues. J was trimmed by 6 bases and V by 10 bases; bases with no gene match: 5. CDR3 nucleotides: TGTGCCACCCGGGAGGGACCCGAGCAGTACTTC. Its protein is CATREGPEQYF.

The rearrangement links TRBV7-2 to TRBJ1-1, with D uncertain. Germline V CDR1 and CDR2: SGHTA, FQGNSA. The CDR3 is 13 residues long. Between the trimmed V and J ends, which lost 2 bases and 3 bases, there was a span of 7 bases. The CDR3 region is CASSLSAYTEAFF. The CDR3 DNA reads TGTGCCAGCAGCTTATCAGCGTACACTGAAGCTTTCTTT.

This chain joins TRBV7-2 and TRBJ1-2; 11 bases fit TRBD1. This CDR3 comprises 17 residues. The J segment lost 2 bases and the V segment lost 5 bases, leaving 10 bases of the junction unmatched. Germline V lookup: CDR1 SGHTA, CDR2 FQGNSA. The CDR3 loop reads CASSTPGQGGRNYGYTF. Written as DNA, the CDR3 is TGTGCCAGCAGCACCCCGGGACAGGGGGGAAGGAACTATGGCTACACCTTC.

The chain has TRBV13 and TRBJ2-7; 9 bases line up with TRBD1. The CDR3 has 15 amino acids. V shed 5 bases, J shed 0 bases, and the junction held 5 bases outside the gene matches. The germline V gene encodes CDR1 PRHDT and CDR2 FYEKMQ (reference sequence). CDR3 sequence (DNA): TGTGCCAGCAGCCCAGGACAGGGGAGCTCCTACGAGCAGTACTTC. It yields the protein CASSPGQGSSYEQYF.

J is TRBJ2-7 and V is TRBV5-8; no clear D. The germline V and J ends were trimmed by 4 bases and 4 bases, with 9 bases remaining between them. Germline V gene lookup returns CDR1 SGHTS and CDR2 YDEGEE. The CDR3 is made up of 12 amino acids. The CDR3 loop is CASSPTTYEQYF. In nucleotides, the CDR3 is TGTGCCAGCAGCCCAACTACGTACGAGCAGTACTTC.

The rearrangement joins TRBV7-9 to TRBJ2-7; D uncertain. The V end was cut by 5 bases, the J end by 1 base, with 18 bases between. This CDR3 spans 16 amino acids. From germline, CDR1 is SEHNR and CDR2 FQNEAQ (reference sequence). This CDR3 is CASSLIATQQSYEQYF. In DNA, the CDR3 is TGTGCCAGCAGCCTCATCGCGACACAGCAATCCTACGAGCAGTACTTC.

The CDR3 coding sequence is TGTGCCAGTAGTGAAGGCGGCAATTCACCCCTCCACTTT. Translation gives CASSEGGNSPLHF. The chain recombines TRBV19 with TRBJ1-6; D unclear. Trimming removed 5 bases from V and 7 bases from J, with 9 bases in between. The CDR3 is 13 residues long. CDR1 LNHDA and CDR2 SQIVND come from the germline V gene (reference sequence).

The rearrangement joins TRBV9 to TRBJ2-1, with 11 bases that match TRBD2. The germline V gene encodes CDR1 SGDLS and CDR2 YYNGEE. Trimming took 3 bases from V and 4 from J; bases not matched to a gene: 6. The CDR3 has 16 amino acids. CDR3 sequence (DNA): TGTGCCAGCAGCGCACCTAGCGGGGGGACTTACAATGAGCAGTTCTTC. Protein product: CASSAPSGGTYNEQFF. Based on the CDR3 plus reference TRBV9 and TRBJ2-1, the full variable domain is DSGVTQTPKHLITATGQRVTLRCSPRSGDLSVYWYQQSLDQGLQFLIQYYNGEERAKGNILERFSAQQFPDLHSELNLSSLELGDSALYFCASSAPSGGTYNEQFFGPGTRLTVL.

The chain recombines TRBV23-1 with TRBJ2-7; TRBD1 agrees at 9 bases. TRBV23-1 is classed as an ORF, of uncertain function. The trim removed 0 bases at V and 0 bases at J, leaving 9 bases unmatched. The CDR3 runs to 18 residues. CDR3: CASSQSTGGSPSSYEQYF. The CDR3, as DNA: TGCGCCAGCAGTCAATCGACAGGGGGTTCTCCCAGCTCCTACGAGCAGTACTTC.

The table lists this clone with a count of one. The CDR3 reads CASSQDSGQGSGTDTQYF. The DNA of the CDR3 is TGTGCCAGCAGCCAAGATTCGGGACAGGGTTCGGGCACAGATACGCAGTATTTT. This chain uses TRBV4-2 with TRBJ2-3; 9 bases agree with TRBD1. V was clipped by 0 bases and J by 1 base; unmatched bases: 8. The CDR3 is 18 amino acids. CDR1 and CDR2 (germline): LGHNA, YNFKEQ.

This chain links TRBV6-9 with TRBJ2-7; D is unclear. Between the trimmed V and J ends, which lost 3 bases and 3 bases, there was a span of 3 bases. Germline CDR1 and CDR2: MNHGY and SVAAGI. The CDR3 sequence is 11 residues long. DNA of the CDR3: TGTGCCAGCAGTTACCTCTACGAGCAGTACTTC. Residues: CASSYLYEQYF.

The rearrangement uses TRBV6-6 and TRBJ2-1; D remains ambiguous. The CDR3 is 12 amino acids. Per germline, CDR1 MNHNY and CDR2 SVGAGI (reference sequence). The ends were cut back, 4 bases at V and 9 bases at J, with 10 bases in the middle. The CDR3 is CASSWTASEQFF. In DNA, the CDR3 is TGTGCCAGCAGTTGGACCGCGAGTGAGCAGTTCTTC.

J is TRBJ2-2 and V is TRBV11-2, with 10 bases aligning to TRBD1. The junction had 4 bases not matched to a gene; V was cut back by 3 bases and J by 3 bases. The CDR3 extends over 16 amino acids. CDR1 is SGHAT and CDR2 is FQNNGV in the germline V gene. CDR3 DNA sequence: TGTGCCAGCAGCTTTAGAGGGACAGGGGACACCGGGGAGCTGTTTTTT. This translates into CASSFRGTGDTGELFF. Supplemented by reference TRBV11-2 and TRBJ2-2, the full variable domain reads EAGVAQSPRYKIIEKRQSVAFWCNPISGHATLYWYQQILGQGPKLLIQFQNNGVVDDSQLPKDRFSAERLKGVDSTLKIQPAKLEDSAVYLCASSFRGTGDTGELFFGEGSRLTVL.